This TCR beta chain is drawn from a study of Ad26.COV2.S vaccination and SARS-CoV-2 variants listed by TCRdb under 2021. About the investigation overall: Donors in the vaccine arm were drawn from COV1001, a phase I-IIa trial of Ad26.COV2.S in healthy adults that was multicentre, randomized, double-blind and placebo-controlled. Ad26.COV2.S was administered intramuscularly at a dose of 5x10^10 or 1x10^11 viral particles, either as one shot or as two shots given 56 days apart. TCRbeta repertoire sequencing served as the tool for gauging how specific and how broad the SARS-CoV-2-reactive T cell receptors were following Ad26.COV2.S vaccination. A total of approximately 30 samples were included in the TCR-sequenced set, comprising around 19 Ad26.COV2.S vaccine recipients, 5 placebo recipients and 8 SARS-CoV-2 convalescent individuals. Trial participants were randomized into five groups of five: low-dose or high-dose Ad26.COV2.S given once or twice, or placebo on both occasions. Investigators remained blinded to trial group allocation during experiments and outcome assessment.

The immunoSEQ Assay was the method used to sequence TCRbeta CDR3 regions. After extraction, genomic DNA underwent amplification by bias-controlled multiplex PCR, followed by high-throughput sequencing. Per the original workflow: Collapsing and filtering of sequences were performed to quantify the absolute abundance of each unique TCRbeta CDR3 region. T cell fraction was estimated by normalization of TCRbeta template counts to usable DNA, with usable DNA being measured through amplification of reference genes present in all nucleated cells. Repertoire TCRs were annotated as SARS-CoV-2-specific by exact matching of V gene, CDR3 amino acid sequence and J gene to a known reactive TCR set. The reference SARS-CoV-2 TCR set was derived from MIRA and filtered for enrichment in COVID-19-positive ImmuneCODE repertoires, a step that removed public or cross-reactive TCRs. Using the MIRA antigens, annotated TCRs were further analysed by specific ORF or by position within an ORF. Breadth was defined as annotated unique rearrangements over total unique productive rearrangements; depth was the summed frequency of those rearrangements. TCR breadth was compared between groups using two-sided Wilcoxon rank-sum tests. TCRdb limited this immuneACCESS table to in-frame rearrangements with V and J called. A share of clones is missing; checked studies link under half to unresolved V genes, and the rest is unexplained. V and J calls and clone size are given by that table; D and trimming were obtained from the DNA. The sample includes 300,000 to 400,000 clones, with approximately 87% observed a single time. The top ten hold about 5% of the sample.

Overall study results and their limits: The authors noted that the TCR breadth and depth analyses may have underestimated total T cell responses. Spike-specific TCR breadth was higher in Ad26.COV2.S recipients than in placebo recipients (P = 0.0014). The study was not powered for comparison of responses between vaccine doses or regimens. Vaccine and placebo recipients had similar non-spike TCR breadth, a finding consistent with the vaccine containing only spike. After vaccination, substantial breadth of spike-specific CD8+ and CD4+ T cell responses was reported.

Remarks on this clone: This receptor's antigen is unknown. No base-level quality is on record; no much larger clone is a single base apart.

What this sample's treatment or condition label stands for: over 15 received Ad26.COV2.S at low or high dose, single or two shots; several received placebo; per-sample allocation not given. Repertoires of vaccine and placebo recipients were sequenced from samples taken on day 63 after the first injection. Cohort 1b enrolled 25 to 30 adults aged 18-55 years at a single site in Boston, USA, between 29 July and 7 August 2020. Ad26.COV2.S consisted of a replication-incompetent adenovirus type 26 vector by which a prefusion-stabilized SARS-CoV-2 spike protein from the original Wuhan strain was expressed. V is clipped by 6 bases and J by 4 bases, and the sequence between their germline boundaries is 12 bases long. Based on the germline V gene (reference sequence), the CDR1 and CDR2 sequences are SEHNR and FQNEAQ. Including cysteine and phenylalanine, the CDR3 has 13 amino acids. The only DNA kept is the CDR3, 39 bases in frame from the first base.

The clonotype originates from a person aged 18-60 years who received the Ad26.COV2.S COVID-19 vaccine or a placebo. This receptor chain uses TRBV7-9 and TRBJ1-1, and possibly TRBD1, on 5 matching bases. The source was peripheral blood, collected in a trial of Ad26.COV2.S vaccine versus placebo. The CDR3 protein: CASSLKTATEAFF. The DNA sequence reads TGTGCCAGCAGTTTAAAGACAGCCACTGAAGCTTTCTTT.